Listed below are T cell receptor beta chains from one sample, sequenced in a study of CD8 T cells in Susac syndrome. TCRdb processed the immunoSEQ multiplex PCR reads anew with MiXCR; each CDR3 protein has one entry. The sample yields 150,000 to 200,000 distinct CDR3 sequences, around 94% seen once. The specimen was CD4+ T cells from PBMCs. The receptor set was obtained from a human donor in good health. Both conserved end residues are part of each CDR3. D genes are given only for firm matches.

J gene	D gene	V gene	CDR3 protein	CDR3 DNA
TRBJ1-2	NA	TRBV6-8	CAGYGHGYTF	TGTGCCGGCTATGGTCATGGCTACACCTTC
TRBJ1-1	NA	TRBV20-1	CSARVPGRENTEAFF	TGCAGTGCTAGAGTCCCGGGACGGGAGAACACTGAAGCTTTCTTT
TRBJ1-5	NA	TRBV6-2/TRBV6-3	CASTSTASQPQHF	TGTGCCAGCACCTCGACAGCTAGTCAGCCCCAGCATTTT
TRBJ2-1	NA	TRBV24-1	CATSDSQRHNNEQFF	TGTGCCACCAGTGATAGTCAGAGACATAACAATGAGCAGTTCTTC
TRBJ1-6	NA	TRBV28	CASSFRDFGSPLHF	TGTGCCAGCAGTTTCCGGGATTTTGGATCACCCCTCCACTTT
TRBJ2-5	NA	TRBV30	CAWRADSQETQYF	TGTGCCTGGAGAGCGGACAGCCAAGAGACCCAGTACTTC
TRBJ2-2	NA	TRBV6-5	CASRFAPRTPGELFF	TGTGCCAGCAGGTTTGCACCCCGGACGCCCGGGGAGCTGTTTTTT
TRBJ2-1	NA	TRBV20-1	CSARDGASSYNEQFF	TGCAGTGCTAGAGATGGGGCCAGCTCCTACAATGAGCAGTTCTTC
TRBJ2-5	NA	TRBV4-3	CASSQAADGKETQYF	TGCGCCAGCAGCCAAGCGGCGGACGGTAAAGAGACCCAGTACTTC
TRBJ2-3	NA	TRBV24-1	CATSDGGASGDTQYF	TGTGCCACCAGTGACGGGGGTGCATCGGGAGATACGCAGTATTTT
TRBJ1-2	TRBD1	TRBV23-1	CVPGQGVGYTF	TGCGTACCGGGGCAGGGGGTTGGCTACACCTTC
TRBJ2-1	NA	TRBV6-2/TRBV6-3	CASSPPLGSSYNEQFF	TGTGCCAGCAGCCCCCCGTTGGGAAGCTCCTACAATGAGCAGTTCTTC
TRBJ2-3	NA	TRBV7-8	CASSLGRLGDTQYF	TGTGCCAGCAGCCTGGGACGGCTTGGCGATACGCAGTATTTT
TRBJ2-7	TRBD1	TRBV11-1	CASSSQPGGEQYF	TGTGCCAGCAGCTCCCAACCAGGGGGCGAGCAGTACTTC